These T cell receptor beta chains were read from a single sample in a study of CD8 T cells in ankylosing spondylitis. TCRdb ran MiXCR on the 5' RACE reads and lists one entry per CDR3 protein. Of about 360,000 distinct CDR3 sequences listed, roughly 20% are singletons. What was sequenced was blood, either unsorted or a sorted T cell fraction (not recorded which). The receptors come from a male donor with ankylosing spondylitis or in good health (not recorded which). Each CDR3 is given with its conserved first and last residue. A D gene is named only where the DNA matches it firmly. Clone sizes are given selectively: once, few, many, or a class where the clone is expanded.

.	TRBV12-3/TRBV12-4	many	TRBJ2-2	TGTGCCAGCAGGAGCGGCGGGGAGCTGTTTTTT	CASRSGGELFF
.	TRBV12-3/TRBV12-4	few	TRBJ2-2	TGTGCCAGCAGTGCCGGGGGGCTCGGGGAGCTGTTTTTT	CASSAGGLGELFF
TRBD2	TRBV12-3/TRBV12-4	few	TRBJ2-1	TGTGCCAGCAGTTTAAGCAGCGGGGGGGCGTATGAGCAGTTCTTC	CASSLSSGGAYEQFF
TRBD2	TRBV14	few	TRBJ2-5	TGTGCCAGCAGCCAAGTCCCAGCGGGGGGGCCGGGAGAGACCCAGTACTTC	CASSQVPAGGPGETQYF
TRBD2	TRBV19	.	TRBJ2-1	TGTGCCAGTAGTCCACATAGCGGGGGCGGGGGGAATGAGCAGTTCTTC	CASSPHSGGGGNEQFF
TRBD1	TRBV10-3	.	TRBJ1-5	TGTGCCACCGAGCCCGGGACAGGGGCCACCAATCAGCCCCAGCATTTT	CATEPGTGATNQPQHF
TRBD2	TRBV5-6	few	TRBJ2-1	TGTGCCAGCAGCCCGTTCGGGGGGGGCAATGAGCAGTTCTTC	CASSPFGGGNEQFF
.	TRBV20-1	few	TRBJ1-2	TGCAGTGCTAGAGAGCCCCCCAACAGGGACTACCTATATGGCTACACCTTC	CSAREPPNRDYLYGYTF
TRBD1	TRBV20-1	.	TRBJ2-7	TGCAGTGCCCCCGGGGACAGAATTTTCTACGAGCAGTACTTC	CSAPGDRIFYEQYF
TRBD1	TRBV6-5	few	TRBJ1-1	TGTGCCAGCAGTTCGGGGACAGCCAATAGAGGGGACACTGAAGCTTTCTTT	CASSSGTANRGDTEAFF
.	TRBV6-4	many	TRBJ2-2	TGTGCCAGCAGTGACTCCGACGGGGGGCCGTCCGGGGAGCTGTTTTTT	CASSDSDGGPSGELFF
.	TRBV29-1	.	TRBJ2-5	TGCAGCGTTGAAGAGGGGACTTCACAAGAGACCCAGTACTTC	CSVEEGTSQETQYF
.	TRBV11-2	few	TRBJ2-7	TGTGCCAGCAGCTTAGCAGGGTCAGACGAGCAGTACTTC	CASSLAGSDEQYF
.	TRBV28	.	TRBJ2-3	TGTGCCAGCAGTTTAGATGGGAATACGCAGTATTTT	CASSLDGNTQYF
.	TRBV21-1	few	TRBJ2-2	TGTGCCAGCAGTTTACCGGGACTAGCGGTTCCCGGGGAGCTGTTTTTT	CASSLPGLAVPGELFF
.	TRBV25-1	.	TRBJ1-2	TGTGCCAGCAGTGAATTTTATGGCTACACCTTC	CASSEFYGYTF
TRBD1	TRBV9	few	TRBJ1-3	TGTGCCAGCAGTGCAATGGGACAGGGGACGGAAGGAAACACCATATATTTT	CASSAMGQGTEGNTIYF
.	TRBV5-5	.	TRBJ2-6	TGTGCCAGCAGCTTATGGGGGGCTGGGGCCAACGTCCTGACTTTC	CASSLWGAGANVLTF
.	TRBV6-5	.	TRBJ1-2	TGTGCCAGCAGTTACCTCGTCCGGGGTGAGAGTGGCTACACCTTC	CASSYLVRGESGYTF
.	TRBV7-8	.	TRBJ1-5	TGTGCCAGCAGCTCACAGGGTCTGGGTCCCCAGCATTTT	CASSSQGLGPQHF
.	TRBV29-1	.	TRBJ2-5	TGCAGCGCTGGTGGGCGAGGGGGAGGGGAAGAGACCCAGTACTTC	CSAGGRGGGEETQYF
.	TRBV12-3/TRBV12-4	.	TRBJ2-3	TGTGCCAGCAGCCCAATTGACCAAATCACAGATACGCAGTATTTT	CASSPIDQITDTQYF
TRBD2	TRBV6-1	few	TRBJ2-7	TGTGCCAGCAGCCCCGGGGGGATCAGCGAGCAGTACTTC	CASSPGGISEQYF
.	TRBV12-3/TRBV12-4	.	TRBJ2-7	TGTGCCAGCAGTACAGGGCCAGGAAACGAGCAGTACTTC	CASSTGPGNEQYF
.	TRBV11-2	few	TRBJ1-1	TGTGCCAGCAGCTTAAGTCCCGGGTTCGGCACTGAAGCTTTCTTT	CASSLSPGFGTEAFF
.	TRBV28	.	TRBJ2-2	TGTGCCAGCAGTTTTCCAGGGGACAATACCGGGGAGCTGTTTTTT	CASSFPGDNTGELFF
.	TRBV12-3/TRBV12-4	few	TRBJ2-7	TGTGCCAGCAGTTTAGGTCAAATTACCGAGCAGTACTTC	CASSLGQITEQYF
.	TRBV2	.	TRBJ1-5	TGTGCCAGCAGTGACCCCCGAGAGGGTGGCAATCAGCCCCAGCATTTT	CASSDPREGGNQPQHF
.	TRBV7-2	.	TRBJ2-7	TGTGCCAGCAGCTTACTTGGTGGGGCAGGGGCCGAGCAGTACTTC	CASSLLGGAGAEQYF
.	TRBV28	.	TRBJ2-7	TGTGCCACCAGCCCAGAGGCCCCCTACGAGCAGTACTTC	CATSPEAPYEQYF
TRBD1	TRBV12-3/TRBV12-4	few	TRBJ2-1	TGTGCCAGCAGTTTAAGGTTGGGACAGGGGAGCGGGAATGAGCAGTTCTTC	CASSLRLGQGSGNEQFF
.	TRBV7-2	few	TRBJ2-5	TGTGCCAGCAGCTTAGGTTCAGGGGTCGGCGAGACCCAGTACTTC	CASSLGSGVGETQYF
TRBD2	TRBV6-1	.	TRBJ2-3	TGTGCCAGCATCAAACTGGGGGGGTTGACAGATACGCAGTATTTT	CASIKLGGLTDTQYF
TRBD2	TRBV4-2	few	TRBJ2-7	TGTGCCAGCAGCCAAGATAGCGGGGGCGCTTCCTACGAGCAGTACTTC	CASSQDSGGASYEQYF
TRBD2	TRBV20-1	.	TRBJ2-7	TGCAGTGCTAGAGACTTCGCGGGGGGGACCTACGAGCAGTACTTC	CSARDFAGGTYEQYF
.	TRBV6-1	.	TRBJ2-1	TGTGCCAGCAAACTCGACACTGACTCCTACAATGAGCAGTTCTTC	CASKLDTDSYNEQFF
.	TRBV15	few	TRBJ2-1	TGTGCCACCAGCAGCACCGAGGCGGTTGCCTACAATGAGCAGTTCTTC	CATSSTEAVAYNEQFF
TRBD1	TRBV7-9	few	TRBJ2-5	TGTGCCAGCATCATGGACAGGGGTTTTCAAGAGACCCAGTACTTC	CASIMDRGFQETQYF
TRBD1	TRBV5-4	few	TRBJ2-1	TGTGCCACGCGTTGGGGACAGACCTACAATGAGCAGTTCTTC	CATRWGQTYNEQFF
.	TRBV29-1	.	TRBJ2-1	TGCAGCGTTGAAGGGCAGGGGAGATACAATGAGCAGTTCTTC	CSVEGQGRYNEQFF
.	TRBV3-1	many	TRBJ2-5	TGTGCCAGCAGCCAAGCCCTGCTGGAGACCCAGTACTTC	CASSQALLETQYF
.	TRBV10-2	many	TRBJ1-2	TGCGCCAGCAGTGAGCAGTTTAACTATGGCTACACCTTC	CASSEQFNYGYTF
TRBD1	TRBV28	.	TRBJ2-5	TGTGCCAGCAGTTCCCGGGACAGGCCTCCTAATGGTAAAGAGACCCAGTACTTC	CASSSRDRPPNGKETQYF
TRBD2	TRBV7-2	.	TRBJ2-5	TGTGCCAGCAAGGGCGGGGGGTACCAAGAGACCCAGTACTTC	CASKGGGYQETQYF
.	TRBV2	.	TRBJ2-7	TGTGCCAGCAGCCCTGGCAGGCCAGTTCACGAGCAGTACTTC	CASSPGRPVHEQYF
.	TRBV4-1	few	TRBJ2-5	TGCGCCAGCAGCCATTTAACAGGGGAGACCCAGTACTTC	CASSHLTGETQYF
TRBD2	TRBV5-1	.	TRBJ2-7	TGCGCCAGCAGCTTGGTAGTAGCGGGGTCCAACGAGCAGTACTTC	CASSLVVAGSNEQYF
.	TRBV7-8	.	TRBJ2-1	TGTGCCAGCAGCTTTCTACCACAGGGTACTGAGCAGTTCTTC	CASSFLPQGTEQFF
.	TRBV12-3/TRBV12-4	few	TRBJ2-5	TGTGCCAGCAGTTTCCCTAGGAGCGGAGAGGAGACCCAGTACTTC	CASSFPRSGEETQYF
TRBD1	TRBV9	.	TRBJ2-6	TGTGCCAGCAATTTCAACAGGGGACAGTCATCTGGGGCCAACGTCCTGACTTTC	CASNFNRGQSSGANVLTF
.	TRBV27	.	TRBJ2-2	TGTGCCAGCAGTTTGTCCCCTCGTAACATTCAGGGCACCGGGGAGCTGTTTTTT	CASSLSPRNIQGTGELFF
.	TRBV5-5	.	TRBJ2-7	TGTGCCAGCAGCTTGGAGGGGATGGGGACATACGCCTCCTACGAGCAGTACTTC	CASSLEGMGTYASYEQYF
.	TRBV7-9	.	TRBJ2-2	TGTGCCAGCAGCCCCGCCCCAGGGGTGGGCACCGGGGAGCTGTTTTTT	CASSPAPGVGTGELFF
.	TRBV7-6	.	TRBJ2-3	TGTGCCAGCAGCTTAGCGGATCGGACTAGCACAGATACGCAGTATTTT	CASSLADRTSTDTQYF
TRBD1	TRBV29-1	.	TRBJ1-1	TGCAGCGTTGAAATAGGACCGGGACAGGGGAGCCCTGAAGCTTTCTTT	CSVEIGPGQGSPEAFF
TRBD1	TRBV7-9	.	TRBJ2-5	TGTGCCAGCAGTGCCCTGCAGGGGGCTGAGGAGACCCAGTACTTC	CASSALQGAEETQYF
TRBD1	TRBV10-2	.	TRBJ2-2	TGCGCCAGTGCGGTTGGTAGGGACAGCAACACCGGGGAGCTGTTTTTT	CASAVGRDSNTGELFF